The TCR beta chain described here comes from a study of regulatory T cells in long-lasting Graves disease. Overall study context: Over 5 years of antithyroid drugs plus positive TSH receptor antibodies defined persistent Graves' disease.

This clonotype was observed a single time. The V end lost 6 bases, the J end lost 2 bases, and 7 bases lay between the germline ends. CDR3 length: 12 residues. Germline-derived CDR1 and CDR2 are DFQATT and SNEGSKA (reference sequence). Building the TCR beta libraries relied on iRepertoire HTBI primers, and CDR3 regions underwent Arm-PCR. Using its own MiXCR run on the multiplex PCR reads, TCRdb lists one record per CDR3 protein. The repertoire includes about 460,000 distinct CDR3 sequences, about 20% of them detected once, and less than 15% sits in the top ten. Time point: persistent/refractory GD, antithyroid drugs over 5 years with positive TRAb. After RNA was extracted from PBMCs, the TCR library was made from it.

V is TRBV20-1 and J is TRBJ2-2; D is undetermined. The sample in question was peripheral blood mononuclear cells (PBMCs), obtained when the disease was refractory, from a patient treated with antithyroid drugs. This TCR was sampled from a female donor with Graves disease. The CDR3 here is CSAPRNTGELFF. In nucleotides, the CDR3 is TGCAGTGCCCCAAGAAACACCGGGGAGCTGTTTTTT.